These 29 T cell receptor beta chains came from one sample sequenced in a study of T cells in localized non-small cell lung cancer. Method: immunoSEQ multiplex PCR; TCRdb's copy keeps in-frame clones and lacks some. The repertoire holds about 130,000 clones, more than 70% seen once, with around 1.5% in the top ten. The sample in question was peripheral blood, obtained before any cancer treatment. The source of these receptors is a female donor older than 55 with stage I lung adenocarcinoma.

This clone has just one count. The V call is TRBV5-4, the J call TRBJ2-1, with D hard to call. Trimming took off 0 bases at V and 9 bases at J, with 13 bases between the two ends. This CDR3 is built from 14 residues. CDR1 and CDR2 (germline): SGHNT, YYREEE (reference sequence). The CDR3 protein is CASSLAFAPSEQFF. DNA for the CDR3: TGTGCCAGCAGCTTGGCCTTTGCTCCTTCTGAGCAGTTCTTC.

The rearrangement uses TRBV2 and TRBJ2-7; TRBD2 agrees at 7 bases. V lost 7 bases, J lost 2 bases, and 8 bases stayed unmatched. Germline V CDR1 and CDR2: SNHLY, FYNNEI. This CDR3 has 14 residues. The CDR3 protein is CASKLRGVPYEQYF. In nucleotides, the CDR3 is TGTGCCAGCAAACTTCGGGGGGTTCCCTACGAGCAGTACTTC.

This clone has only a few counts. This chain connects TRBV10-3 to TRBJ2-7; D may correspond to TRBD1 or TRBD2 (6 bases each). CDR1 is ENHRY and CDR2 is SYGVKD in the germline V gene. This CDR3 region has 13 residues. CDR3 DNA sequence: TGTGCTTGCCGGGGGCGACTCTCCTACGAGCAGTACTTC. This sequence encodes CACRGRLSYEQYF.

This sequence joins TRBV28 and TRBJ2-7, with 10 bases fitting TRBD2. The CDR3 spans 16 residues. Germline CDR1 reads MDHEN; CDR2 reads SYDVKM. J was trimmed by 7 bases and V by 7 bases; bases with no gene match: 16. CDR3 nucleotide sequence: TGTGCCAGCACCGATGGAAGCGGGAGGGGTGGAAGAGAGCAGTACTTC. Translation gives CASTDGSGRGGREQYF.

The J gene is TRBJ2-2, the V gene TRBV7-3; D is unclear. CDR1 and CDR2 from the germline V gene are SGHTA and FQGTGA. V was clipped by 5 bases and J by 5 bases, with 9 bases between them. This CDR3 spans 13 amino acids. The CDR3 DNA reads TGTGCCAGCAGCCCCGACGGGACCGGGGAGCTGTTTTTT. This gives the protein CASSPDGTGELFF.

Comments on this clone: An end of the junction does not agree with germline; a read error may underlie this. V usage is TRBV7-7 and J usage is TRBJ2-3, with TRBD1 as a possible D gene (6 bases). Germline CDR1 reads SSHAT; CDR2 reads FNYEAQ (reference sequence). The length of the CDR3 is 14 residues. The chain's CDR3 is CASSQQGWTDTQYF. The CDR3 DNA reads TGTGCTAGCAGCCAACAGGGTTGGACAGATACGCAGTATTTT.

This chain uses TRBV28 with TRBJ1-5; D might be TRBD1 (6 bases). The germline V gene has CDR1 MDHEN and CDR2 SYDVKM. The CDR3 length is 13 residues. The V end was cut by 6 bases, the J end by 5 bases, with 11 bases between. The CDR3 spells CASSLQGDQPQHF. The CDR3, as DNA: TGTGCCAGCAGCTTACAGGGAGATCAGCCCCAGCATTTT.

The chain employs TRBV5-6 and TRBJ2-1, with TRBD2 matching 12 bases. Germline lookup yields CDR1 SGHDT and CDR2 YYEEEE. V lost 1 base, J lost 9 bases, and 8 bases stayed unmatched. The CDR3 runs to 16 residues. The CDR3 bases are TGTGCCAGCAGCTTGTCACTAGCGGGGGGCCGTGGTGAGCAGTTCTTC. This encodes CASSLSLAGGRGEQFF.

The CDR3 here is CASSMVIVRTGGETQYF. CDR3 sequence (DNA): TGTGCCAGTAGTATGGTTATTGTGAGGACAGGGGGGGAGACCCAGTACTTC. V usage is TRBV19 and J usage is TRBJ2-5; 10 bases match TRBD1. V was clipped by 3 bases and J by 5 bases; unmatched bases: 12. This CDR3 region has 17 residues. Germline CDR1 and CDR2: LNHDA and SQIVND (reference sequence).

The chain is built from TRBV7-2 and TRBJ2-1, with TRBD2 identical over 11 bases. CDR1 is SGHTA, CDR2 FQGNSA, per germline. V lost 4 bases and J lost 9; bases outside the gene matches: 8. The CDR3 is 15 residues long. CDR3 region: CASSYSLAGVPEQFF. In DNA form, the CDR3 reads TGTGCCAGCAGCTACTCACTAGCGGGAGTACCTGAGCAGTTCTTC.

This chain connects TRBV27 to TRBJ2-7; the match to TRBD2 covers 7 bases. CDR1 and CDR2 (germline): MNHEY, SMNVEV (reference sequence). This CDR3 comprises 16 residues. J was trimmed by 4 bases and V by 0 bases; bases with no gene match: 9. The CDR3 DNA reads TGTGCCAGCAGTTTATCGGGAGGGAGGGCCCTATACGAGCAGTACTTC. Protein: CASSLSGGRALYEQYF.

V is TRBV28 and J is TRBJ1-2; no definite D call. CDR3 size: 14 residues. Germline CDR1 reads MDHEN; CDR2 reads SYDVKM. Trimming shortened V by 2 bases and J by 5 bases, and 12 bases separated the two germline ends. This CDR3 reads CASSLPLASYGYTF. The CDR3 nucleotides are TGTGCCAGCAGTTTACCTCTGGCCTCGTATGGCTACACCTTC.

To note about this clone: An end of the junction differs from the germline gene, which may be a read error. The chain employs TRBV4-1 and TRBJ2-3; 7 positions agree with TRBD2. Germline V gives CDR1 MGHRA, CDR2 YSYEKL. This CDR3 has 17 residues. DNA for the CDR3: TGCGCCAGCAGCCAGGGGACCCTAGCGGCATGCACAAATACGCAGTATTTT. Protein: CASSQGTLAACTNTQYF.

This clone was seen only once. The gene calls are TRBV7-6 and TRBJ1-4; D not certain. CDR1 SGHVS and CDR2 FNYEAQ come from the germline V gene. Trimming cost V 1 base and J 8 bases, with 11 bases left between them. The CDR3 sequence is 14 residues long. CDR3 DNA: TGTGCCAGCAGCTTAGTGGCGCGAGGCGAAAAACTGTTTTTT. Protein sequence: CASSLVARGEKLFF. The full variable domain, completed using reference TRBV7-6 and TRBJ1-4, is GAGVSQSPRYKVTKRGQDVALRCDPISGHVSLYWYRQALGQGPEFLTYFNYEAQQDKSGLPNDRFSAERPEGSISTLTIQRTEQRDSAMYRCASSLVARGEKLFFGSGTQLSVL.

This chain connects TRBV6-1 to TRBJ1-5; 7 bases line up with TRBD1. The CDR3 contains 14 residues. Germline loops: CDR1 MNHNS, CDR2 SASEGT. Germline trimming cut 4 bases from V and 5 bases from J; bases unmatched to any gene: 5. The CDR3 protein is CASSGDRADQPQHF. DNA for the CDR3: TGTGCCAGCAGTGGCGACAGGGCGGATCAGCCCCAGCATTTT.

The genes are TRBV28 and TRBJ1-4, with no clear D. CDR1 and CDR2 (germline): MDHEN, SYDVKM. V was clipped by 3 bases and J by 8 bases, with 13 bases between them. The CDR3 runs to 14 residues. CDR3 coding DNA: TGTGCCAGCAGTTTCGACATCAAGGGAGAAAAACTGTTTTTT. Amino acid sequence: CASSFDIKGEKLFF. The variable domain in full, completed from reference TRBV28 and TRBJ1-4, reads DVKVTQSSRYLVKRTGEKVFLECVQDMDHENMFWYRQDPGLGLRLIYFSYDVKMKEKGDIPEGYSVSREKKERFSLILESASTNQTSMYLCASSFDIKGEKLFFGSGTQLSVL.

This clone was detected only once. This sequence joins TRBV7-3 and TRBJ2-5; tentative D call: TRBD2 (6 bases). Trimming pared 5 bases from V and 5 bases from J, leaving 21 bases between. The CDR3 extends over 16 amino acids. Germline-derived CDR1 and CDR2 are SGHTA and FQGTGA. The CDR3 DNA is TGTGCCAGCAGCCGAAATTCCGGAGGGCTAGCCGAGACCCAGTACTTC. Translating gives CASSRNSGGLAETQYF. Full variable domain (missing parts from reference TRBV7-3 and TRBJ2-5): GAGVSQTPSNKVTEKGKYVELRCDPISGHTALYWYRQSLGQGPEFLIYFQGTGAADDSGLPNDRFFAVRPEGSVSTLKIQRTERGDSAVYLCASSRNSGGLAETQYFGPGTRLLVL.

The V gene is TRBV28, the J gene TRBJ1-3, with TRBD1 as a possible D gene (5 bases). The CDR3 covers 15 residues. Between the trimmed V and J ends, which lost 10 bases and 0 bases, there was a span of 16 bases. Germline values: CDR1 MDHEN, CDR2 SYDVKM. The CDR3 reads CATEGQSLSGNTIYF. The CDR3 coding sequence is TGTGCCACCGAGGGGCAGTCACTCTCTGGAAACACCATATATTTT.

The CDR3 DNA reads as TGCGCCAGCAGCCAAGTGGCGGGGTTAGAGACCCAGTACTTC. This sequence encodes CASSQVAGLETQYF. The chain carries TRBV4-1 and TRBJ2-5, with D possibly being TRBD2 (6 bases). This CDR3 comprises 14 residues. The ends were cut back, 1 base at V and 4 bases at J, with 10 bases in the middle. Germline CDR1 MGHRA, CDR2 YSYEKL.

The chain links TRBV7-3 to TRBJ1-1, with unresolved D. Germline V CDR1 and CDR2: SGHTA, FQGTGA. Trimming cost V 6 bases and J 0 bases, with 20 bases left between them. The length of the CDR3 is 17 residues. CDR3 loop: CASSPKPYPDVNTEAFF. CDR3 nucleotides: TGTGCCAGCAGTCCGAAGCCTTACCCGGACGTGAACACTGAAGCTTTCTTT. Combining the CDR3 with reference TRBV7-3 and TRBJ1-1 gives the whole variable domain GAGVSQTPSNKVTEKGKYVELRCDPISGHTALYWYRQSLGQGPEFLIYFQGTGAADDSGLPNDRFFAVRPEGSVSTLKIQRTERGDSAVYLCASSPKPYPDVNTEAFFGQGTRLTVV.

The chain is built from TRBV29-1 and TRBJ1-1; D may be TRBD1 (6 bases). The ends were cut back, 7 bases at V and 0 bases at J, with 9 bases in the middle. The CDR3 is made up of 12 amino acids. From germline, CDR1 is SQVTM and CDR2 ANQGSEA. DNA of the CDR3: TGCAGCGGGGGGGCGCTGAACACTGAAGCTTTCTTT. Its translation is CSGGALNTEAFF.

The V gene is TRBV25-1, the J gene TRBJ2-7; 8 bases match TRBD1. The junction had 4 bases not matched to a gene; V was cut back by 6 bases and J by 6 bases. Germline CDR1 is MGHDK and CDR2 is SYGVNS. CDR3 length: 12 amino acids. DNA of the CDR3: TGTGCCAGCAGGGACAGGGTGGGCGAGCAGTACTTC. Protein product: CASRDRVGEQYF.

This clone has a handful of counts. CDR3: CASSRDRTSPEAFF. CDR3 DNA sequence: TGTGCCAGCAGCCGGGACAGGACTAGCCCTGAAGCTTTCTTT. The chain links TRBV11-3 to TRBJ1-1; 8 nucleotides agree with TRBD1. The CDR3 runs to 14 residues. The J segment lost 6 bases and the V segment lost 5 bases, leaving 8 bases of the junction unmatched. Germline loops: CDR1 SGHNT, CDR2 YENEEA.

The chain has TRBV7-8 and TRBJ2-2; D unresolved. With 8 bases removed from V and 5 bases from J, the gap between germline ends came to 9 bases. CDR1 and CDR2 (germline): SGHVS, FQNEAQ. The CDR3 runs 12 residues. The CDR3 region has the DNA TGTGCCAGCCCATTGATAACCGGGGAGCTGTTTTTT. Protein sequence: CASPLITGELFF.

The V gene is TRBV18, the J gene TRBJ2-5; tentative D call: TRBD2 (5 bases). The V gene's germline CDR1 is KGHSH and CDR2 LQKENI. The CDR3 extends over 17 amino acids. Trimming pared 3 bases from V and 7 bases from J, leaving 24 bases between. This CDR3 reads CASSPLGQASGPGTQYF. In nucleotides, the CDR3 is TGTGCCAGCTCACCTCTGGGCCAGGCGAGCGGCCCAGGGACCCAGTACTTC.

In the case of this clone: One end of the junction fails to match germline, which may point to a read error. V gene TRBV28 combines with J gene TRBJ1-1; D is perhaps TRBD1 (5 bases). Germline CDR1 and CDR2: MDHEN and SYDVKM. The CDR3 is 12 amino acids. CDR3: CTSGAAEAEAFF. For the CDR3, the DNA is TGTACCAGCGGGGCAGCCGAGGCTGAAGCTTTCTTT.

The rearrangement joins TRBV5-1 to TRBJ2-1; 14 nucleotides match TRBD2. Trimming at V came to 4 bases and at J to 7 bases, leaving 7 bases not matched to a gene. The germline CDR1 and CDR2 sequences are SGHRS and YFSETQ. The CDR3 extends over 16 amino acids. Written as DNA, the CDR3 is TGCGCCAGCAGCCCTACCAGACTAGCGGGAGGGAATGAGCAGTTCTTC. Translation gives CASSPTRLAGGNEQFF.

This clone appeared once. This chain joins TRBV30 and TRBJ2-7, with unresolved D. The CDR3 totals 13 residues. Germline values: CDR1 GTSNPN, CDR2 SVGIG (reference sequence). V lost 1 base and J lost 5, with 12 bases in between. In DNA, the CDR3 is TGTGCCTGGAGTGATCTCGCTGGGGACGAGCAGTACTTC. Its protein product is CAWSDLAGDEQYF.

The V call is TRBV11-1, the J call TRBJ2-3; tentatively, D is TRBD2 (5 bases). This CDR3 is built from 15 residues. Germline loops: CDR1 SGHAT, CDR2 FQDESV (reference sequence). Trimming pared 3 bases from V and 3 bases from J, leaving 13 bases between. CDR3 nucleotides: TGTGCCAGCAGCTTCACCGGGAAGTCGACAGATACGCAGTATTTT. It is translated as CASSFTGKSTDTQYF.